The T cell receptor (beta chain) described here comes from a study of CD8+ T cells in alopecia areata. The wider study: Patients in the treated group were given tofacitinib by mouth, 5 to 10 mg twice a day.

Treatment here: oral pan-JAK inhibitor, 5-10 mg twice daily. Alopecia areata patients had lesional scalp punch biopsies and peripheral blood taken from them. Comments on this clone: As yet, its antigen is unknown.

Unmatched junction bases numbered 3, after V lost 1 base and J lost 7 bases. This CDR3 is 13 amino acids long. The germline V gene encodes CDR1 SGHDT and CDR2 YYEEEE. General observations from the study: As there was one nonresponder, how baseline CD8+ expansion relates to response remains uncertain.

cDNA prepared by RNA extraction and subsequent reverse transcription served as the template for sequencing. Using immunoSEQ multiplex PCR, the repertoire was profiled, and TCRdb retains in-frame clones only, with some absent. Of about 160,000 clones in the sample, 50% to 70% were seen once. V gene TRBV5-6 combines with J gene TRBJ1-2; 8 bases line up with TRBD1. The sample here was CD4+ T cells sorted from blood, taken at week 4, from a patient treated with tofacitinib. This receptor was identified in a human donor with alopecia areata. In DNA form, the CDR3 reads TGTGCCAGCAGCTTGCCGGACAGGGCTGGCTACACCTTC. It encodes CASSLPDRAGYTF.